There are a few counts of the clone carrying this T cell receptor beta chain. Its antigen is unknown. The data were produced by immunoSEQ multiplex PCR, yet TCRdb's version contains in-frame clones alone and is incomplete. The sample contains 45,000 to 50,000 clones, approximately 90% of which appear only once. The CDR3 totals 14 residues. V gave up 2 bases and J gave up 6 bases, with 15 bases separating them. CDR1 and CDR2 (germline): SGHRS, YFSETQ. Recipients boosted at about 4 weeks or about 12 weeks are pooled. This entry belongs to a study of T cell responses to AZD1222 COVID-19 vaccine. Study results and caveats: Only a handful of AZD1222 recipients were seropositive at baseline. Targeting of unmutated variant regions was reportedly seen in nearly half of spike-specific TCRs. White British donors predominated, females outnumbered males, and clonal diversity was possibly underestimated.

This clonotype originated in an adult who received the AZD1222 COVID-19 vaccine. The chain employs TRBV5-1 and TRBJ2-7, with D possibly TRBD1 on 6 matching bases. Sample: peripheral blood, taken 28 days after the second AZD1222 dose. In DNA form, the CDR3 reads TGCGCCAGCAGCTTTGGCCTCCTAGGGGGCGAGCAGTACTTC. Residues: CASSFGLLGGEQYF. Supplemented by reference TRBV5-1 and TRBJ2-7, the full variable domain reads KAGVTQTPRYLIKTRGQQVTLSCSPISGHRSVSWYQQTPGQGLQFLFEYFSETQRNKGNFPGRFSGRQFSNSRSEMNVSTLELGDSALYLCASSFGLLGGEQYFGPGTRLTVT.